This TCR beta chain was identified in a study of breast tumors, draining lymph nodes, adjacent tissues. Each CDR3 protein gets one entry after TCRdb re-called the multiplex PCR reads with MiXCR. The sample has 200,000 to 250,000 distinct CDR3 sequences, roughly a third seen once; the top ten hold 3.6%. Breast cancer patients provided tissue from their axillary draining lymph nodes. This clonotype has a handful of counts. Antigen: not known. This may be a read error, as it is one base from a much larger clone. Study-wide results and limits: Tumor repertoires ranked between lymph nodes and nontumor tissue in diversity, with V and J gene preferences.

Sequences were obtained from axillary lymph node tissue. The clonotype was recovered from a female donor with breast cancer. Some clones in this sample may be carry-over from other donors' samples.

The CDR3 sequence is CSASRGSSRAYGYTF. The CDR3 DNA reads as TGCAGTGCTAGTAGGGGGAGCTCTAGAGCCTATGGCTACACCTTC. The rearrangement links TRBV20-1 to TRBJ1-2; possible D gene TRBD1, 6 bases. Germline CDR1 DFQATT, CDR2 SNEGSKA (reference sequence). Trimming took 3 bases from V and 4 from J, leaving 18 bases between them. The CDR3 runs to 15 residues.